This T cell receptor (beta chain) was recovered during a study of T cells in Graves' hyperthyroidism and ophthalmopathy. The wider study: Blood from the periphery was taken at initial diagnosis, before any treatment.

The CDR3 loop spans 16 amino acids. Germline lookup yields CDR1 ENHRY and CDR2 SYGVKD. Overall study findings and caveats: Also found in blood were most expanded thyroid clonotypes above 0.001.

Amplified TCR beta CDR3 regions came from RNA transcripts. A set of HTBI primers served as the primers for a first-round RT-PCR of the TCR CDR3. TCRdb itself ran the multiplex PCR reads through MiXCR, one entry per CDR3 protein. The sample yields around 240,000 distinct CDR3 sequences, more than 14% seen once. The patients, who ranged from 18 to 65 in age, presented with newly diagnosed hyperthyroidism lasting under 2 months. The study excluded patients with uncontrolled infection, other autoimmune disease, pregnancy or lactation. On this clonotype itself: The antigen remains unidentified. Just one base apart from a much larger clone, this may be a read error.

The V gene is TRBV10-3, the J gene TRBJ2-7, with 9 positions matching TRBD2. The clonotype was recovered from a woman aged 40 to 55 with Graves' hyperthyroidism that later progressed to Graves' ophthalmopathy. Sequencing used blood. For the CDR3, the DNA is TGTGCCCTCAGTGGAGAAGGCGGGAGGGGCACCTACGAGCAGTACTTC. It is translated as CALSGEGGRGTYEQYF.